This passage covers 31 T cell receptor beta chains from one sample sequenced in a study of cytotoxic CD8 clonotypes in ibrutinib-treated CLL. Sequencing used immunoSEQ multiplex PCR; TCRdb keeps in-frame clones, though not all of them. This sample has approximately 92,000 clones, with 75% to 80% found just once. Sequencing was performed on PBMCs, taken after 24 months of ibrutinib treatment. These receptors came from a human donor with chronic lymphocytic leukemia.

V is TRBV5-6 and J is TRBJ1-2; 8 positions match TRBD1. Germline trimming cut 4 bases from V and 4 bases from J; bases unmatched to any gene: 9. Germline-derived CDR1 and CDR2 are SGHDT and YYEEEE. The CDR3 totals 15 residues. This chain's CDR3 is CASSRGQGGIYGYTF. The CDR3 DNA sequence: TGTGCCAGCAGCCGAGGACAGGGTGGGATCTATGGCTACACCTTC.

The V gene is TRBV7-2, the J gene TRBJ2-7; TRBD2 matches at 10 bases. V lost 5 bases to trimming and J lost 5 bases; unmatched junction nucleotides: 9. The CDR3 totals 15 residues. Germline assignment: CDR1 SGHTA and CDR2 FQGNSA. CDR3 protein: CASSPLAGHNNEQYF. CDR3 in DNA: TGTGCCAGCAGCCCACTAGCGGGACATAACAACGAGCAGTACTTC.

The genes are TRBV5-1 and TRBJ2-7, with D possibly TRBD1 on 6 matching bases. The V end lost 1 base, the J end lost 4 bases, and 12 bases lay between the germline ends. This CDR3 spans 14 amino acids. Germline V gene data show CDR1 as SGHRS and CDR2 as YFSETQ. The CDR3 loop reads CASSLQGPGYEQYF. In DNA form, the CDR3 reads TGCGCCAGCAGCTTGCAGGGGCCTGGGTACGAGCAGTACTTC.

The V call is TRBV28, the J call TRBJ2-1, with 12 bases that match TRBD2. V lost 7 bases to trimming and J lost 6 bases; unmatched junction nucleotides: 4. The CDR3 totals 14 residues. Germline assignment: CDR1 MDHEN and CDR2 SYDVKM. Here the CDR3 reads CASNLAGGGNEQFF. CDR3 nucleotide sequence: TGTGCCAGCAACCTAGCGGGAGGGGGCAATGAGCAGTTCTTC.

In its sample, this clone was seen a few times. The rearrangement joins TRBV25-1 to TRBJ1-5; the D is unclear. Germline V gene sequence: CDR1 MGHDK, CDR2 SYGVNS. V lost 4 bases and J 1 base, leaving 14 bases between the germline ends. This CDR3 spans 16 amino acids. CDR3 sequence: CASSGWERFSNQPQHF. The CDR3 DNA reads as TGTGCCAGCAGTGGCTGGGAACGGTTCAGCAATCAGCCCCAGCATTTT. Drawing the rest from reference TRBV25-1 and TRBJ1-5, the complete variable domain is EADIYQTPRYLVIGTGKKITLECSQTMGHDKMYWYQQDPGMELHLIHYSYGVNSTEKGDLSSESTVSRIRTEHFPLTLESARPSHTSQYLCASSGWERFSNQPQHFGDGTRLSIL.

This clone was observed once. J is TRBJ2-2 and V is TRBV7-2; a possible D gene is TRBD2 (7 bases). The ends were cut back, 2 bases at V and 7 bases at J, with 17 bases in the middle. Germline CDR1 SGHTA, CDR2 FQGNSA. There are 16 residues in the CDR3. The CDR3 protein is CASSLPPGGTFGELFF. CDR3 bases: TGTGCCAGCAGCTTACCTCCCGGGGGGACATTCGGGGAGCTGTTTTTT. Filled out from reference TRBV7-2 and TRBJ2-2, the complete variable domain reads GAGVSQSPSNKVTEKGKDVELRCDPISGHTALYWYRQSLGQGLEFLIYFQGNSAPDKSGLPSDRFSAERTGGSVSTLTIQRTQQEDSAVYLCASSLPPGGTFGELFFGEGSRLTVL.

This clone was recorded a few times. The rearrangement joins TRBV28 to TRBJ2-7; 8 bases are shared with TRBD2. The CDR3 runs 13 residues. V was pared by 10 bases and J by 4 bases, with 9 bases of the junction left unmatched. In germline, CDR1 is MDHEN, CDR2 SYDVKM. This CDR3 is CATRAGATYEQYF. CDR3 sequence (DNA): TGTGCCACAAGAGCGGGAGCAACATACGAGCAGTACTTC.

There are many counts of this clone. The chain uses TRBV19 and TRBJ2-7; no definite D call. Trimming stripped 0 bases from V and 7 bases from J, with 13 bases between. Germline CDR1 reads LNHDA; CDR2 reads SQIVND (reference sequence). CDR3 size: 14 residues. The CDR3 loop is CASSIDQTFGEQYF. The CDR3 DNA reads TGTGCCAGTAGTATAGATCAAACTTTTGGGGAGCAGTACTTC.

This CDR3 reads CASRPRLAGDNEQFF. Here the CDR3 DNA reads TGTGCCAGCAGGCCACGACTAGCGGGAGACAATGAGCAGTTCTTC. The V call is TRBV4-2, the J call TRBJ2-1, with 12 bases matching TRBD2. The CDR3 loop spans 15 amino acids. CDR1 LGHNA and CDR2 YNFKEQ come from the germline V gene. The J segment lost 5 bases and the V segment lost 6 bases, leaving 5 bases of the junction unmatched.

The chain links TRBV9 to TRBJ2-1; D is uncertain. V was pared by 0 bases and J by 9 bases, with 13 bases between. Germline V CDR1 and CDR2: SGDLS, YYNGEE. This CDR3 comprises 14 residues. The CDR3 DNA follows: TGTGCCAGCAGCGTAGATCCCCGACCGGGTGAGCAGTTCTTC. Translated, it gives CASSVDPRPGEQFF.

This chain uses TRBV10-3 with TRBJ1-1; D is ambiguous. The CDR3 is 12 amino acids. Germline V gene data show CDR1 as ENHRY and CDR2 as SYGVKD. V lost 5 bases and J 1 base, leaving 5 bases between the germline ends. The DNA of the CDR3 is TGTGCCATCAGTAACCAGAACACTGAAGCTTTCTTT. It codes for CAISNQNTEAFF.

V usage is TRBV28 and J usage is TRBJ1-1; 8 bases are shared with TRBD1. CDR3 length: 15 amino acids. Germline-derived CDR1 and CDR2 are MDHEN and SYDVKM. The junction had 4 bases not matched to a gene; V was cut back by 4 bases and J by 0 bases. As DNA, the CDR3 is TGTGCCAGCAGTTCCTCAGGGGGCCTGAACACTGAAGCTTTCTTT. Encoded protein: CASSSSGGLNTEAFF.

This rearrangement joins TRBV14 to TRBJ1-2; 7 nucleotides align to TRBD1. The length of the CDR3 is 14 residues. V was pared by 0 bases and J by 7 bases, with 5 bases of the junction left unmatched. Germline loops: CDR1 SGHDN, CDR2 FVKESK. The CDR3 region is CASSQDRSGGGYTF. CDR3 in DNA: TGTGCCAGCAGCCAAGATCGGTCAGGGGGTGGCTACACCTTC.

The CDR3 DNA is TGTGCCTGGAGTGTACGAGGGGGCTCTGGAAACACCATATATTTT. It translates to CAWSVRGGSGNTIYF. The chain recombines TRBV30 with TRBJ1-3, with D possibly TRBD1 on 6 matching bases. V gave up 0 bases and J gave up 0 bases, with 9 bases separating them. The CDR3 totals 15 residues. Looked up from germline, CDR1 is GTSNPN and CDR2 is SVGIG (reference sequence).

This clone has only one observation. The gene calls are TRBV6-1 and TRBJ2-1; unclear D gene. The CDR3 is made up of 16 amino acids. Germline assignment: CDR1 MNHNS and CDR2 SASEGT. V lost 4 bases and J 4 bases, leaving 17 bases between the germline ends. CDR3 loop: CASSAQPQRVYNEQFF. As DNA, the CDR3 is TGTGCCAGCAGTGCCCAACCCCAACGGGTTTACAATGAGCAGTTCTTC.

J is TRBJ1-5 and V is TRBV2, with D possibly being TRBD1 (5 bases). Germline CDR1 and CDR2: SNHLY and FYNNEI. V lost 5 bases, J lost 3 bases, and 11 bases lay in between. The CDR3 runs 14 residues. CDR3 amino acids: CASSTDRLNQPQHF. Written as DNA, the CDR3 is TGTGCCAGCAGTACTGACAGACTCAATCAGCCCCAGCATTTT.

The rearrangement joins TRBV6-1 to TRBJ2-7; a possible D gene is TRBD1 (6 bases). The CDR3 spans 15 residues. The V end was cut by 4 bases, the J end by 3 bases, with 16 bases between. Germline V gene lookup returns CDR1 MNHNS and CDR2 SASEGT. The CDR3 sequence: CASSVLGADIYEQYF. The CDR3 DNA reads TGTGCCAGCAGTGTTCTGGGGGCGGATATCTACGAGCAGTACTTC.

This sequence joins TRBV5-6 and TRBJ1-3, with 7 bases fitting TRBD1. The germline V gene has CDR1 SGHDT and CDR2 YYEEEE. J was trimmed by 4 bases and V by 5 bases; bases with no gene match: 6. CDR3 length equals 14 residues. CDR3 in amino acids: CASRATGVGNTIYF. The CDR3 bases are TGTGCCAGCAGGGCCACAGGGGTCGGAAACACCATATATTTT.

This clone was observed a single time. CDR3 sequence (DNA): TGTGCCAGCAGGGACGACAGGGGTAATTCACCCCTCCACTTT. Amino acids: CASRDDRGNSPLHF. The gene calls are TRBV6-6 and TRBJ1-6; TRBD1 agrees at 8 bases. The junction had 4 bases not matched to a gene; V was cut back by 6 bases and J by 6 bases. This CDR3 has 14 amino acids. CDR1 MNHNY and CDR2 SVGAGI come from the germline V gene (reference sequence).

The rearrangement joins TRBV9 to TRBJ2-6; 9 nucleotides agree with TRBD2. This CDR3 region has 18 residues. CDR1 SGDLS and CDR2 YYNGEE come from the germline V gene. V lost 0 bases and J lost 0; bases outside the gene matches: 4. The CDR3 reads CASSVDLAGTSGANVLTF. CDR3 coding DNA: TGTGCCAGCAGCGTAGATCTAGCGGGAACCTCTGGGGCCAACGTCCTGACTTTC.

This clone has a single count. The chain links TRBV5-1 to TRBJ2-6; possibly TRBD1 for D (5 bases). The V and J ends lost 7 bases and 0 bases respectively, with 11 bases between them. Germline V gene lookup returns CDR1 SGHRS and CDR2 YFSETQ. This CDR3 has 15 residues. DNA of the CDR3: TGCGCCAGCCACCTAGACAGCTCTGGGGCCAACGTCCTGACTTTC. Its protein is CASHLDSSGANVLTF.

The chain is built from TRBV6-5 and TRBJ1-4; D is ambiguous. Per the germline V gene, CDR1 is MNHEY and CDR2 is SVGAGI. This CDR3 spans 13 amino acids. V was pared by 7 bases and J by 5 bases, with 11 bases between. DNA for the CDR3: TGTGCCAGCATGCAGGTAGCGAATGAAAAACTGTTTTTT. Translated: CASMQVANEKLFF.

This chain connects TRBV28 to TRBJ1-5; D possibly corresponds to TRBD1 (5 bases). Trimming removed 6 bases from V and 8 bases from J, with 14 bases in between. CDR1 and CDR2 from the germline V gene are MDHEN and SYDVKM. The CDR3 totals 13 residues. This CDR3 is CASRNRPGEPQHF. The CDR3 DNA reads TGTGCCAGCAGGAACAGGCCGGGGGAGCCCCAGCATTTT.

The rearrangement uses TRBV9 and TRBJ2-1, with D tentatively TRBD2 (6 bases). This CDR3 spans 15 amino acids. V was clipped by 0 bases and J by 3 bases, with 10 bases between them. From germline, CDR1 is SGDLS and CDR2 YYNGEE. The CDR3: CASSVGVTSYNEQFF. CDR3 bases: TGTGCCAGCAGCGTAGGGGTGACTAGCTACAATGAGCAGTTCTTC. Full variable domain (remainder filled in from reference TRBV9 and TRBJ2-1): DSGVTQTPKHLITATGQRVTLRCSPRSGDLSVYWYQQSLDQGLQFLIQYYNGEERAKGNILERFSAQQFPDLHSELNLSSLELGDSALYFCASSVGVTSYNEQFFGPGTRLTVL.

This clone has a count of ten or more. This sequence joins TRBV18 and TRBJ2-7; 10 bases match TRBD1. Trimming at V came to 0 bases and at J to 7 bases, leaving 9 bases not matched to a gene. The germline V gene has CDR1 KGHSH and CDR2 LQKENI. This CDR3 region has 16 residues. CDR3 amino acids: CASSPPGTGAFFEQYF. DNA for the CDR3: TGTGCCAGCTCACCACCTGGGACAGGGGCCTTCTTTGAGCAGTACTTC.

The V and J genes are TRBV9 and TRBJ2-3; D not resolved. This CDR3 is built from 17 residues. Between the trimmed V and J ends, which lost 4 bases and 0 bases, there was a span of 18 bases. The germline CDR1 and CDR2 sequences are SGDLS and YYNGEE. CDR3 protein: CASSHRTAEFSTDTQYF. The CDR3 bases are TGTGCCAGCAGCCACCGGACCGCGGAGTTTAGCACAGATACGCAGTATTTT.

The V call is TRBV19, the J call TRBJ1-3, with a possible D match to TRBD1 (5 bases). V lost 4 bases to trimming and J lost 4 bases, with 14 bases between them. The CDR3 runs to 15 residues. CDR1 and CDR2 from the germline V gene are LNHDA and SQIVND (reference sequence). In DNA, the CDR3 is TGTGCCAGTAGTACCCCCCGGGGCGGAGGAAACACCATATATTTT. Translated, it gives CASSTPRGGGNTIYF.

This clone was picked up a small number of times. The chain joins TRBV7-3 to TRBJ2-7; D perhaps matches TRBD1 (6 bases). CDR1 SGHTA and CDR2 FQGTGA come from the germline V gene. Trimming stripped 1 base from V and 5 bases from J, with 9 bases between. The CDR3 has 13 residues. The CDR3 sequence is CASSLNRVHEQYF. As DNA, the CDR3 is TGTGCCAGCAGCTTAAACAGGGTCCACGAGCAGTACTTC.

This chain joins TRBV29-1 and TRBJ2-7, with 10 nucleotides matching TRBD1. This CDR3 comprises 13 residues. V shed 7 bases and J 7 bases; nucleotides not matched to a gene: 10. Germline-derived CDR1 and CDR2 are SQVTM and ANQGSEA. The CDR3 DNA is TGCAGCGCCAATCGACAGGGGGCAGGGGAGCAGTACTTC. Translated: CSANRQGAGEQYF.

This clone was observed a few times. The V call is TRBV6-5, the J call TRBJ1-3; no clear D. This CDR3 has 15 amino acids. The germline CDR1 and CDR2 sequences are MNHEY and SVGAGI. Between the trimmed V and J ends, which lost 2 bases and 0 bases, there was a span of 8 bases. CDR3 sequence: CASSYGRLSGNTIYF. CDR3 DNA: TGTGCCAGCAGTTACGGTAGACTCTCTGGAAACACCATATATTTT.

The chain joins TRBV4-1 to TRBJ1-4, with TRBD1 matching 7 bases. The CDR3 is 16 amino acids. V shed 0 bases and J 7 bases; nucleotides not matched to a gene: 8. Germline assignment: CDR1 MGHRA and CDR2 YSYEKL. Here the CDR3 DNA reads TGCGCCAGCAGCCAAGAGGGGGCCAGGGGGGCTGAAAAACTGTTTTTT. Translating gives CASSQEGARGAEKLFF.